This entry lists 15 T cell receptor beta chains sequenced from one sample in a study of shared clonotypes between healthy human individuals. Sequencing was performed with immunoSEQ multiplex PCR; in TCRdb, only in-frame clones are kept and a portion is missing. This sample has approximately 640,000 clones; around 72% occur once, and the top ten carry around 1.8%. Sequences were obtained from memory CD4+ T cells sorted from blood. Subset described: CD45RA-negative fraction. These receptors were collected from a woman aged 30 to 39 in good health.

The DNA for the CDR3 is TGCAGCGTTGCCCGACAGGGGCTCGTCAATGAGCAGTTCTTC. It translates to CSVARQGLVNEQFF. The chain combines TRBV29-1 with TRBJ2-1, with TRBD1 matching 8 bases. This CDR3 is built from 14 residues. Germline CDR1 SQVTM, CDR2 ANQGSEA. V gave up 4 bases and J gave up 6 bases; unmatched junction bases: 8.

The chain uses TRBV14 and TRBJ2-7; D is perhaps TRBD2 (5 bases). The CDR3 spans 14 residues. Germline loops: CDR1 SGHDN, CDR2 FVKESK. With 1 base removed from V and 3 bases from J, the gap between germline ends came to 10 bases. CDR3: CASSQGGLSYEQYF. The DNA for the CDR3 is TGTGCCAGCAGCCAAGGAGGACTTAGCTACGAGCAGTACTTC.

To note about this clone: Other DNA sequences within the sample encode an identical CDR3. The chain employs TRBV7-9 and TRBJ1-1, with D maybe TRBD1 (5 bases). This CDR3 has 13 residues. V was clipped by 2 bases and J by 4 bases, with 8 bases between them. The germline gives CDR1 SEHNR, CDR2 FQNEAQ (reference sequence). CDR3 sequence (DNA): TGTGCCAGCAGCTTATTGGGACCCACTGAAGCTTTCTTT. Translation: CASSLLGPTEAFF. The whole variable domain, remainder taken from reference TRBV7-9 and TRBJ1-1, is DTGVSQNPRHKITKRGQNVTFRCDPISEHNRLYWYRQTLGQGPEFLTYFQNEAQLEKSRLLSDRFSAERPKGSFSTLEIQRTEQGDSAMYLCASSLLGPTEAFFGQGTRLTVV.

There are a few counts of this clone. The genes are TRBV25-1 and TRBJ2-7; 9 bases fit TRBD1. The CDR3 runs 17 residues. CDR1 is MGHDK and CDR2 is SYGVNS in the germline V gene. J gave up 3 bases and V 4 bases, and 13 bases lay outside the gene matches. Written as DNA, the CDR3 is TGTGCCAGCAGTGGCTCAAATCCGGGACAGGGTTTCTACGAGCAGTACTTC. Its translation: CASSGSNPGQGFYEQYF.

V and J are TRBV4-2 and TRBJ2-7, with 8 nucleotides matching TRBD2. The CDR3 runs 16 residues. Germline V gene sequence: CDR1 LGHNA, CDR2 YNFKEQ. The V segment lost 0 bases and the J segment 4 bases; nucleotides outside the gene matches: 8. CDR3 nucleotides: TGTGCCAGCAGCCAAGATCCTAGAGCGGGAGTATACGAGCAGTACTTC. This encodes CASSQDPRAGVYEQYF.

The CDR3 region is CASSGGTTPGNEQFF. The CDR3 DNA sequence: TGTGCCAGCAGTGGCGGGACAACCCCTGGCAATGAGCAGTTCTTC. V and J are TRBV2 and TRBJ2-1; tentatively, D is TRBD1 or TRBD2 (6 bases each). V lost 4 bases and J 6 bases, leaving 16 bases between the germline ends. CDR1 and CDR2 (germline): SNHLY, FYNNEI. The CDR3 has 15 amino acids.

This clone was counted at least ten times. The chain combines TRBV7-9 with TRBJ2-1; 8 bases fit TRBD2. The V gene end was trimmed by 5 bases and the J gene end by 3 bases; junction bases not matched to a gene: 3. CDR1 is SEHNR, CDR2 FQNEAQ, per germline (reference sequence). The CDR3 totals 14 residues. The CDR3 nucleotides read TGTGCCAGCAGCGGGCGGGAGGACTACAATGAGCAGTTCTTC. This sequence encodes CASSGREDYNEQFF.

Turning to this clone: The likely explanation is a read error, given a far larger clone one base away. The chain combines TRBV2 with TRBJ2-5, with D perhaps matching TRBD1 (6 bases). CDR1 and CDR2 from the germline V gene are SNHLY and FYNNEI. Trimming took off 7 bases at V and 5 bases at J, with 14 bases between the two ends. The CDR3 contains 13 residues. For the CDR3, the DNA is TGTGCCAGCATATTAGACACAGGGGAGACCCAGTACTTC. It translates to CASILDTGETQYF. The full variable domain, its missing parts supplied by reference TRBV2 and TRBJ2-5, is EPEVTQTPSHQVTQMGQEVILRCVPISNHLYFYWYRQILGQKVEFLVSFYNNEISEKSEIFDDQFSVERPDGSNFTLKIRSTKLEDSAMYFCASILDTGETQYFGPGTRLLVL.

This chain joins TRBV28 and TRBJ2-7; D remains ambiguous. With 3 bases removed from V and 3 bases from J, the gap between germline ends came to 9 bases. There are 13 residues in the CDR3. Germline V lookup: CDR1 MDHEN, CDR2 SYDVKM. CDR3 protein: CASSFSSFYEQYF. The CDR3 DNA reads TGTGCCAGCAGTTTTAGTTCGTTCTACGAGCAGTACTTC.

This clone was seen a single time. CDR3 sequence (DNA): TGTGCCAGCAGAAGACAGGGGGCGATCGGGGAGCTGTTTTTT. Translated, it gives CASRRQGAIGELFF. This chain joins TRBV28 and TRBJ2-2, with 10 bases lining up with TRBD1. CDR3 size: 14 residues. With V trimmed by 6 bases and J by 7 bases, 5 bases remained unmatched. Germline CDR1 and CDR2: MDHEN and SYDVKM.

This clone was observed many times. The chain uses TRBV4-2 and TRBJ2-1; D uncertain. Germline values: CDR1 LGHNA, CDR2 YNFKEQ. The CDR3 is 17 residues long. Between the trimmed V and J ends, which lost 0 bases and 0 bases, there was a span of 12 bases. The DNA for the CDR3 is TGTGCCAGCAGCCAAGATCAGGCGGCCCACTCCTACAATGAGCAGTTCTTC. It yields the protein CASSQDQAAHSYNEQFF.

The chain combines TRBV5-8 with TRBJ2-1; possible D gene TRBD1, 6 bases. CDR1 and CDR2 from the germline V gene are SGHTS and YDEGEE. The CDR3 sequence is 15 residues long. The V end lost 5 bases, the J end lost 3 bases, and 15 bases lay between the germline ends. This chain's CDR3 is CASRGRTEIYNEQFF. CDR3 bases: TGTGCCAGCAGGGGTCGGACAGAAATCTACAATGAGCAGTTCTTC. Drawing the rest from reference TRBV5-8 and TRBJ2-1, the complete variable domain is EAGVTQSPTHLIKTRGQQATLRCSPISGHTSVYWYQQALGLGLQFLLWYDEGEERNRGNFPPRFSGRQFPNYSSELNVNALELEDSALYLCASRGRTEIYNEQFFGPGTRLTVL.

The chain links TRBV7-2 to TRBJ2-3; no firm D call. The CDR3 consists of 14 residues. The germline CDR1 and CDR2 sequences are SGHTA and FQGNSA. Trimming left V 7 bases short and J 1 base short, with 12 bases between. The CDR3: CASTVYLRTDTQYF. Written as DNA, the CDR3 is TGTGCCAGCACCGTGTATTTACGCACAGATACGCAGTATTTT.

In this sample, this clone turned up once. This CDR3 is CASTPFLAGGTDTQYF. The CDR3 nucleotides read TGTGCCAGCACCCCATTCCTAGCGGGAGGCACAGATACGCAGTATTTT. The chain combines TRBV7-3 with TRBJ2-3, with 10 bases that match TRBD2. V was pared by 7 bases and J by 1 base, with 8 bases of the junction left unmatched. Germline-derived CDR1 and CDR2 are SGHTA and FQGTGA. This CDR3 has 16 residues.

V gene TRBV19 combines with J gene TRBJ2-7; 7 nucleotides agree with TRBD1. From germline, CDR1 is LNHDA and CDR2 SQIVND (reference sequence). CDR3 size: 14 residues. J gave up 2 bases and V 7 bases, and 8 bases lay outside the gene matches. CDR3 nucleotides: TGTGCCAGTAAAGCGGACAGGAGGACCTACGAGCAGTACTTC. Amino acid sequence: CASKADRRTYEQYF.